Listed here are 13 T cell receptor beta chains from one sample, sequenced in a study of blood T cell repertoires in COVID-19. Clones were sequenced by immunoSEQ multiplex PCR, and TCRdb holds only the in-frame ones, with some missing. The sample has 75,000 to 95,000 clones, roughly 80% seen once. Sequenced: peripheral blood. The receptor source for this set is a man between 60 and 70 years old with acute or convalescent COVID-19.

The DNA for the CDR3 is TGTGCCAGTAGAGACGGGACAGGGGGCCGGAACACTGAAGCTTTCTTT. The encoded protein is CASRDGTGGRNTEAFF. J is TRBJ1-1 and V is TRBV19, with 12 nucleotides matching TRBD1. Germline CDR1 is LNHDA and CDR2 is SQIVND (reference sequence). The V and J ends lost 6 bases and 1 base, in that order; junction bases with no gene match: 6. The CDR3 is 16 amino acids.

The gene calls are TRBV28 and TRBJ1-3; 7 bases match TRBD1. Unmatched junction bases numbered 11, after V lost 6 bases and J lost 6 bases. CDR1 is MDHEN, CDR2 SYDVKM, per germline. This CDR3 has 15 amino acids. The CDR3 sequence is CASSYLDRIENTIYF. CDR3 in DNA: TGTGCCAGCAGCTACCTGGACAGGATTGAAAACACCATATATTTT.

V gene TRBV3-1 (or the pseudogene TRBV3-2) combines with J gene TRBJ1-3, with TRBD1 as a possible D gene (5 bases). In germline, CDR1 is LGHDT, CDR2 YNNKEL (reference sequence). CDR3 size: 15 residues. The germline V and J ends were trimmed by 7 bases and 0 bases, with 13 bases remaining between them. The CDR3 coding sequence is TGTGCCAGCACCTTTCACAGGTTCTCTGGAAACACCATATATTTT. Its protein product is CASTFHRFSGNTIYF.

This chain links TRBV7-6 with TRBJ2-1; a weak D match, TRBD2 (5 bases). The CDR3 is 15 amino acids. V lost 5 bases and J 7 bases, leaving 18 bases between the germline ends. The V gene's germline CDR1 is SGHVS and CDR2 FNYEAQ. The CDR3 bases are TGTGCCAGCAGCACGCACAGAGGGCGGTTGAATGAGCAGTTCTTC. It encodes CASSTHRGRLNEQFF. Full variable domain (rest looked up from reference TRBV7-6 and TRBJ2-1): GAGVSQSPRYKVTKRGQDVALRCDPISGHVSLYWYRQALGQGPEFLTYFNYEAQQDKSGLPNDRFSAERPEGSISTLTIQRTEQRDSAMYRCASSTHRGRLNEQFFGPGTRLTVL.

The chain carries TRBV3-1 (or the pseudogene TRBV3-2) and TRBJ1-5; D is uncertain. Germline V lookup: CDR1 LGHDT, CDR2 YNNKEL (reference sequence). The CDR3 is made up of 15 amino acids. The V gene lost 0 bases and the J gene lost 0 bases, with 6 bases spanning the gap. CDR3 region: CASSQDPGSNQPQHF. The CDR3 DNA reads TGTGCCAGCAGCCAAGATCCAGGTAGCAATCAGCCCCAGCATTTT.

CDR3 residues: CATSDPRGGPWNEQFF. CDR3 DNA sequence: TGTGCCACCAGTGATCCTCGGGGGGGCCCTTGGAATGAGCAGTTCTTC. The chain carries TRBV24-1 and TRBJ2-1; 8 bases fit TRBD2. The V segment lost 3 bases and the J segment 7 bases; nucleotides outside the gene matches: 10. The CDR3 totals 16 residues. The germline gives CDR1 KGHDR, CDR2 SFDVKD.

The rearrangement uses TRBV4-1 and TRBJ2-1, with D unresolved. The ends were cut back, 1 base at V and 3 bases at J, with 10 bases in the middle. The CDR3 consists of 15 residues. Germline V CDR1 and CDR2: MGHRA, YSYEKL. The CDR3 DNA is TGCGCCAGCAGCCAAGCCCTAACAGACTACAATGAGCAGTTCTTC. This gives the protein CASSQALTDYNEQFF.

The chain uses TRBV24-1 and TRBJ2-3; 10 nucleotides align to TRBD1. The V segment lost 4 bases and the J segment 4 bases; nucleotides outside the gene matches: 7. The CDR3 loop spans 16 amino acids. Germline V lookup: CDR1 KGHDR, CDR2 SFDVKD. CDR3 loop: CATSEASGTGADTQYF. The CDR3 region has the DNA TGTGCCACCAGTGAAGCTTCCGGGACAGGGGCAGATACGCAGTATTTT.

The V and J genes are TRBV29-1 and TRBJ1-2; D gene unclear. This CDR3 has 13 amino acids. The V gene's germline CDR1 is SQVTM and CDR2 ANQGSEA. The V gene lost 3 bases and the J gene lost 6 bases, with 14 bases spanning the gap. Written as DNA, the CDR3 is TGCAGCGTTGACATCCAGAAACAGAATGGCTACACCTTC. Protein product: CSVDIQKQNGYTF.

This clone was found a few times. The genes are TRBV19 and TRBJ1-2, with D hard to call. Per the germline V gene, CDR1 is LNHDA and CDR2 is SQIVND (reference sequence). The CDR3 length is 13 residues. Trimming left V 6 bases short and J 4 bases short, with 12 bases between. In DNA form, the CDR3 reads TGTGCCAGTAGCCTTAGCCCTCTCTATGGCTACACCTTC. Encoded protein: CASSLSPLYGYTF.

V and J are TRBV6-1 and TRBJ1-4, with TRBD1 matching 8 bases. The germline gives CDR1 MNHNS, CDR2 SASEGT. This CDR3 region has 14 residues. V lost 2 bases and J lost 8; bases outside the gene matches: 4. The CDR3 loop reads CASSERQGREKLFF. DNA for the CDR3: TGTGCCAGCAGTGAAAGACAGGGGAGGGAAAAACTGTTTTTT.

The chain uses TRBV4-1 and TRBJ1-5; D is unclear. The CDR3 spans 14 residues. Trimming took 3 bases from V and 6 from J, leaving 12 bases between them. Looked up from germline, CDR1 is MGHRA and CDR2 is YSYEKL. The CDR3 here is CASSQALHTQPQHF. The CDR3 DNA reads as TGCGCCAGCAGCCAGGCCCTTCACACTCAGCCCCAGCATTTT.

The rearrangement links TRBV4-1 to TRBJ1-4, with unresolved D. V was cut by 2 bases and J by 6 bases, with 4 bases left in between. The germline V gene has CDR1 MGHRA and CDR2 YSYEKL. This CDR3 has 12 amino acids. The CDR3 protein is CASSQPYEKLFF. For the CDR3, the DNA is TGCGCCAGCAGCCAACCGTATGAAAAACTGTTTTTT.